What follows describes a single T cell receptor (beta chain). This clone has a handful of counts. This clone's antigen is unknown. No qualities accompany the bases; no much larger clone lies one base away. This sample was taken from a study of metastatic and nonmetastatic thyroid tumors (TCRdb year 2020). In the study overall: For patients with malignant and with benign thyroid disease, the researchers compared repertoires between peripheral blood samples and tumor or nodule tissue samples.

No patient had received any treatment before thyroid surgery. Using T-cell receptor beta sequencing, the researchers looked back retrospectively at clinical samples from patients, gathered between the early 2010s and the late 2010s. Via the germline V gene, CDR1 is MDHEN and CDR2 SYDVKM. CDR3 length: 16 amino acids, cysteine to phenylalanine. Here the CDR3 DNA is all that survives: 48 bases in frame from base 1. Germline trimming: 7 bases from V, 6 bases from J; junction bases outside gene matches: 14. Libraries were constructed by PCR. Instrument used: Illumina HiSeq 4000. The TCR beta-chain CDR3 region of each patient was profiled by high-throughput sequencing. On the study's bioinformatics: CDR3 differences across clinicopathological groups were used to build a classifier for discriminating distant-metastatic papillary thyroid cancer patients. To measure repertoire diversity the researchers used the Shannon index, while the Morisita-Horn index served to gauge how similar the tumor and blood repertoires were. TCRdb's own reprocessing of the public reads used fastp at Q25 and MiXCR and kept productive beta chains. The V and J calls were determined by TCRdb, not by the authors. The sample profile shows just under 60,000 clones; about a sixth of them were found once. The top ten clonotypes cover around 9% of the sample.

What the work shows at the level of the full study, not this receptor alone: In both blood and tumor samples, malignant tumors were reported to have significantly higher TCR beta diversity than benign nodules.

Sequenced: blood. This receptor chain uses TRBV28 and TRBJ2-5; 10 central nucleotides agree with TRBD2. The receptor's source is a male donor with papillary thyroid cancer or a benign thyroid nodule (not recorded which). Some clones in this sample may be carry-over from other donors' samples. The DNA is TGTGCCAGCACCCAACCCGGACTAGCGGTGAGACAGACCCAGTACTTC. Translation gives CASTQPGLAVRQTQYF.